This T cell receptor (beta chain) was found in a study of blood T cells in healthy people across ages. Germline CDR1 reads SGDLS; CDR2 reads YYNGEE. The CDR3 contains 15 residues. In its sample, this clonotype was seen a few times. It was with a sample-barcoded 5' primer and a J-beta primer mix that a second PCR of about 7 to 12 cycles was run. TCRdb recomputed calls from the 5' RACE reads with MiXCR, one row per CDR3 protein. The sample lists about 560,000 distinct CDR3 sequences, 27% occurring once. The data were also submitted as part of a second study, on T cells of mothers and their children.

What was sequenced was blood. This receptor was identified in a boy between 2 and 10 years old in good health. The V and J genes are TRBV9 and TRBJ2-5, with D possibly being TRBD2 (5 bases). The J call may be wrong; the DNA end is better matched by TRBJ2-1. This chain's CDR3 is CASSVDPSSGNEQFF. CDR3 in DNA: TGTGCCAGCAGCGTAGATCCTAGCTCTGGCAATGAGCAGTTCTTC.